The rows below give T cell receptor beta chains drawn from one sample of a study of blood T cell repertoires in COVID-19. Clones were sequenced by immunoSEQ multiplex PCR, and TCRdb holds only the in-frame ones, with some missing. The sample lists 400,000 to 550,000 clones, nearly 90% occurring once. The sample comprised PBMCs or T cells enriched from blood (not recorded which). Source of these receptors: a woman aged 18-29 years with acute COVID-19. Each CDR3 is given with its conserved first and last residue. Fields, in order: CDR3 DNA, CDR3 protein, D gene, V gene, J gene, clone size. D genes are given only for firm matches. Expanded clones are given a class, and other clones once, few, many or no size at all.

DNA: TGTGCCACTAGCGGGGGTATGTCCGGGGAGCTGTTTTTT
CDR3: CATSGGMSGELFF
D: TRBD2
V: TRBV9
J: TRBJ2-2
size: -

DNA: TGCGCCAGCAGCTTGGGTCAGGGGGTTCCCAATCAGCCCCAGCATTTT
CDR3: CASSLGQGVPNQPQHF
D: TRBD1
V: TRBV5-1
J: TRBJ1-5
size: -

DNA: TGTGCCAGCAGCTACCCGGGCCAGGGGATGTACGAGCAGTACTTC
CDR3: CASSYPGQGMYEQYF
D: -
V: TRBV3-1/TRBV3-2
J: TRBJ2-7
size: -

DNA: TGTGCCAGAAGCTTGTCCTATAGCGGGAGGAACACCTACGAGCAGTACTTC
CDR3: CARSLSYSGRNTYEQYF
D: TRBD2
V: TRBV5-3
J: TRBJ2-7
size: -

DNA: TGTGCCAGTAGTATGCTGGCAGGGCTTACTCAGCCCCAGCATTTT
CDR3: CASSMLAGLTQPQHF
D: -
V: TRBV19
J: TRBJ1-5
size: few

DNA: TGCGCCAGCAGCTTGGAAGTAGCGGGGGGGATAAACACAGATACGCAGTATTTT
CDR3: CASSLEVAGGINTDTQYF
D: TRBD2
V: TRBV5-1
J: TRBJ2-3
size: -

DNA: TGTGCCAGCAGTTCCTCCCTCGGAGGACTTCCCAGTGGAAACACCATATATTTT
CDR3: CASSSSLGGLPSGNTIYF
D: -
V: TRBV28
J: TRBJ1-3
size: once

DNA: TGTGCCAGCGGACTAGCGGGCCCCCAAGAGACCCAGTACTTC
CDR3: CASGLAGPQETQYF
D: TRBD2
V: TRBV2
J: TRBJ2-5
size: -

DNA: TGCAGCGTTGAAACTGACTATGGCTACACCTTC
CDR3: CSVETDYGYTF
D: -
V: TRBV29-1
J: TRBJ1-2
size: -

DNA: TGCGCCAGCAGCTTTTCTTTGGAGACCTCTGGAAACACCATATATTTT
CDR3: CASSFSLETSGNTIYF
D: -
V: TRBV5-1
J: TRBJ1-3
size: -

DNA: TGTGCCAGCACCCAGGGGAGCTATGGCTACACCTTC
CDR3: CASTQGSYGYTF
D: -
V: TRBV6-5
J: TRBJ1-2
size: -